This T cell receptor (beta chain) is drawn from a study of blood T cell repertoires in COVID-19. The data were produced by immunoSEQ multiplex PCR, yet TCRdb's version contains in-frame clones alone and is incomplete. The repertoire holds around 480,000 clones, with roughly 87% as singletons. This CDR3 is built from 16 residues. Germline CDR1 and CDR2: LGHNA and YNFKEQ. V lost 4 bases and J lost 3, with 18 bases in between. Cohort 3 donors counted as recovered after two negative PCRs, clearance, or resolved symptoms. This TCR derives from a woman in her late teens or twenties who had recovered from COVID-19. The chain combines TRBV4-2 with TRBJ2-5; D may be TRBD2 (7 bases). The sequenced sample consisted of PBMCs or T cells enriched from blood (not recorded which). CDR3 sequence (DNA): TGTGCCAGCAGCCCCACAGGGCGGGAGCGGGAAGAGACCCAGTACTTC. It translates to CASSPTGREREETQYF.